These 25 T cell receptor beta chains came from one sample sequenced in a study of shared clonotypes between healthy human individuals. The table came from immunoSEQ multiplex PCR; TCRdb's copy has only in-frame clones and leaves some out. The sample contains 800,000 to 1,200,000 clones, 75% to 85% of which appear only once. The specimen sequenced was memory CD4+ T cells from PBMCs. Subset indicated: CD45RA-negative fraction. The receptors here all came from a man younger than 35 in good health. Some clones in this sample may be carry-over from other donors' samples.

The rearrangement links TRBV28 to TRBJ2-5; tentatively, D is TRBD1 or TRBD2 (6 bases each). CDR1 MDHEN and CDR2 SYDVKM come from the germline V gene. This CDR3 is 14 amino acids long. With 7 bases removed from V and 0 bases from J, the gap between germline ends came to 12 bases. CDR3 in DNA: TGTGCCAGCAAGGGGGGTCGGTACCAAGAGACCCAGTACTTC. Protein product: CASKGGRYQETQYF. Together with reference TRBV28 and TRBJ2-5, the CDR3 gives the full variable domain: DVKVTQSSRYLVKRTGEKVFLECVQDMDHENMFWYRQDPGLGLRLIYFSYDVKMKEKGDIPEGYSVSREKKERFSLILESASTNQTSMYLCASKGGRYQETQYFGPGTRLLVL.

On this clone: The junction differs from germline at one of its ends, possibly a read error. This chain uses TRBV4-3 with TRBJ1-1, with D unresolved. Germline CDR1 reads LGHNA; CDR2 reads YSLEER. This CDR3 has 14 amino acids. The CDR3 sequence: CASSKEPEATEAFF. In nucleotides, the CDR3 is TGCGCCAGCAGCAAAGAACCGGAGGCCACTGAAGCTTTCTTT.

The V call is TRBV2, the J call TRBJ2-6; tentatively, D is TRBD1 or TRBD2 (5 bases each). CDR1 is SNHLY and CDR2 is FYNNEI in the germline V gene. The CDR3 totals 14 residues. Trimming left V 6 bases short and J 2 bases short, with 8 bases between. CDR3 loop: CASRVGAGANVLTF. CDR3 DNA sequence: TGTGCCAGCAGAGTGGGGGCTGGGGCCAACGTCCTGACTTTC.

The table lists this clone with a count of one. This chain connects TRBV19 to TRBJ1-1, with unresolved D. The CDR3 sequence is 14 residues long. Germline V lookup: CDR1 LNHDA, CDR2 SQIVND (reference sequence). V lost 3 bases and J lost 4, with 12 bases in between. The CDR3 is CASSIAVGFTEAFF. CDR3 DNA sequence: TGTGCCAGTAGTATTGCGGTCGGTTTCACTGAAGCTTTCTTT.

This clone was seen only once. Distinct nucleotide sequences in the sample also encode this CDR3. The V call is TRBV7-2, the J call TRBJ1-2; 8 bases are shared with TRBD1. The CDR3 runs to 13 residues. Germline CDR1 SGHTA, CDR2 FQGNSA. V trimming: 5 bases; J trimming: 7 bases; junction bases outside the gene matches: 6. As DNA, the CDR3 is TGTGCCAGCAGCAGAACAGGGACAGGTGGCTACACCTTC. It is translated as CASSRTGTGGYTF.

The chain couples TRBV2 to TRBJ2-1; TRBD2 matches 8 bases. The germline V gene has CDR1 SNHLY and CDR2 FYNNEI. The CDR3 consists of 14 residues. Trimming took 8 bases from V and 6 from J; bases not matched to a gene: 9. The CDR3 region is CASGDPSGSNEQFF. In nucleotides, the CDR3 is TGTGCCAGCGGGGACCCAAGCGGGAGCAATGAGCAGTTCTTC.

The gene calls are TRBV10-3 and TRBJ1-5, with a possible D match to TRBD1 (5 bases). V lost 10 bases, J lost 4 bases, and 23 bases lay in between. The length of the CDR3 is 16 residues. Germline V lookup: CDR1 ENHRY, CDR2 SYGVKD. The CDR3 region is CARPGPISGGNQPQHF. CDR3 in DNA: TGTGCCAGACCGGGACCCATCTCCGGAGGGAATCAGCCCCAGCATTTT.

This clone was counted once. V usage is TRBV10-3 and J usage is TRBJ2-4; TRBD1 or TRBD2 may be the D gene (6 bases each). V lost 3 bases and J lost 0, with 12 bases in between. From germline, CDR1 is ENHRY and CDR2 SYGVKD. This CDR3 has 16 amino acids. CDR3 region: CAISDGGGVAKNIQYF. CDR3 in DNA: TGTGCCATCAGTGATGGGGGCGGGGTAGCCAAAAACATTCAGTACTTC.

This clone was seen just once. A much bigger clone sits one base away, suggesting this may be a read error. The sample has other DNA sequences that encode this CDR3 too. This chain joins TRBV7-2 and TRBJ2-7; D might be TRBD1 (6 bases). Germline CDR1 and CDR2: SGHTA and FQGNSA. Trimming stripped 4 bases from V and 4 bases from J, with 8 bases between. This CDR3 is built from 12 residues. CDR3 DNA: TGTGCCAGCAGCTCTCAGGGGTACGAGCAGTACTTC. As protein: CASSSQGYEQYF. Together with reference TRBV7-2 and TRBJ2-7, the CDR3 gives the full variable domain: GAGVSQSPSNKVTEKGKDVELRCDPISGHTALYWYRQSLGQGLEFLIYFQGNSAPDKSGLPSDRFSAERTGGSVSTLTIQRTQQEDSAVYLCASSSQGYEQYFGPGTRLTVT.

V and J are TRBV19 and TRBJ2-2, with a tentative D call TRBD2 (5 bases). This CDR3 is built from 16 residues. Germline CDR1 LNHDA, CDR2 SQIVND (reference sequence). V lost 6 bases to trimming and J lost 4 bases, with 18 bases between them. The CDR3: CASRRLAGFSTGELFF. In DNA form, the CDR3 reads TGTGCCAGTAGAAGGCTAGCAGGCTTTAGCACCGGGGAGCTGTTTTTT. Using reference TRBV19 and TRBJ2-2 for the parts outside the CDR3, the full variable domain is DGGITQSPKYLFRKEGQNVTLSCEQNLNHDAMYWYRQDPGQGLRLIYYSQIVNDFQKGDIAEGYSVSREKKESFPLTVTSAQKNPTAFYLCASRRLAGFSTGELFFGEGSRLTVL.

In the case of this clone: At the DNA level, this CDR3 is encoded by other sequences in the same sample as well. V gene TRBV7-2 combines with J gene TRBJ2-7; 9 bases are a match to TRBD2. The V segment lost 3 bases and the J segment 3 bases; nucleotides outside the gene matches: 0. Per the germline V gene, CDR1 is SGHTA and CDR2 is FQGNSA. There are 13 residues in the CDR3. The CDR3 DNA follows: TGTGCCAGCAGCTTTAGCGGGAGCTACGAGCAGTACTTC. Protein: CASSFSGSYEQYF.

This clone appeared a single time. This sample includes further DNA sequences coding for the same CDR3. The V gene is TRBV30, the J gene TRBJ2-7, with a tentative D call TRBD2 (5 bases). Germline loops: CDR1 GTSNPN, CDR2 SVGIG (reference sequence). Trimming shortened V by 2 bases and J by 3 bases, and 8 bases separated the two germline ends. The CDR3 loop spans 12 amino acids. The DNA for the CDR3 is TGTGCCTGGAGTAGAGGGAGCTACGAGCAGTACTTC. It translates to CAWSRGSYEQYF.

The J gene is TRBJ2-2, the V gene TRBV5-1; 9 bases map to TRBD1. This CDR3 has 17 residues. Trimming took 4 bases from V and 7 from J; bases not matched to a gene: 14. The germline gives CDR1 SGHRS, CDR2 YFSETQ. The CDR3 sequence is CASSLLPGQGSGGELFF. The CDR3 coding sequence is TGCGCCAGCAGCCTTTTACCGGGACAGGGAAGTGGCGGGGAGCTGTTTTTT.

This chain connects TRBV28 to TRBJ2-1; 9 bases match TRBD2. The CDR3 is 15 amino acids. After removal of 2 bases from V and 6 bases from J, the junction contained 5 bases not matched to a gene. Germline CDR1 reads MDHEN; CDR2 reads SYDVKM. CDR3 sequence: CASSLRLAETNEQFF. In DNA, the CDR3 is TGTGCCAGCAGTTTACGACTAGCGGAGACCAATGAGCAGTTCTTC.

DNA of the CDR3: TGTGCCTCGGCTAGGAGGGGCTCCTACGAGCAGTACTTC. Translating it yields CASARRGSYEQYF. The chain carries TRBV30 and TRBJ2-7; D possibly corresponds to TRBD2 (6 bases). The germline gives CDR1 GTSNPN, CDR2 SVGIG (reference sequence). The CDR3 has 13 amino acids. Trimming shortened V by 7 bases and J by 0 bases, and 13 bases separated the two germline ends. The complete variable domain, with remaining parts taken from reference TRBV30 and TRBJ2-7, reads SQTIHQWPATLVQPVGSPLSLECTVEGTSNPNLYWYRQAAGRGLQLLFYSVGIGQISSEVPQNLSASRPQDRQFILSSKKLLLSDSGFYLCASARRGSYEQYFGPGTRLTVT.

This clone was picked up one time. CDR3 sequence: CASSATQQGGEKLFF. In nucleotides, the CDR3 is TGCGCCAGCAGCGCCACCCAGCAGGGGGGTGAAAAACTGTTTTTT. The chain joins TRBV5-1 to TRBJ1-4, with 7 positions matching TRBD1. CDR1 and CDR2 (germline): SGHRS, YFSETQ. With V trimmed by 4 bases and J by 7 bases, 10 bases remained unmatched. The CDR3 spans 15 residues.

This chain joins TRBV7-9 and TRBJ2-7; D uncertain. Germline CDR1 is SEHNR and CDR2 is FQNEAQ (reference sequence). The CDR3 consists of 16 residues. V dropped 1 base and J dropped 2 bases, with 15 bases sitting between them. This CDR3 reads CASSLGNRNPTYEQYF. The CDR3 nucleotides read TGTGCCAGCAGCTTAGGAAACCGAAACCCTACCTACGAGCAGTACTTC.

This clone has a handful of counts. This CDR3 is CASSEWVNTEAFF. In nucleotides, the CDR3 is TGTGCCAGCAGTGAATGGGTGAACACTGAAGCTTTCTTT. The chain joins TRBV6-1 to TRBJ1-1; D gene unclear. Per germline, CDR1 MNHNS and CDR2 SASEGT. This CDR3 has 13 residues. V lost 2 bases and J lost 0, with 4 bases in between.

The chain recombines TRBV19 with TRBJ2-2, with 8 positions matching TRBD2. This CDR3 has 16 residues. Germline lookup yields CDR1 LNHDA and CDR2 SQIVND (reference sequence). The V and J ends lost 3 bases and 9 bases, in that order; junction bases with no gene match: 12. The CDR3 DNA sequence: TGTGCCAGTAGTATCAGTATAGCGGGACTGGGTCGGGAGCTGTTTTTT. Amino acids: CASSISIAGLGRELFF.

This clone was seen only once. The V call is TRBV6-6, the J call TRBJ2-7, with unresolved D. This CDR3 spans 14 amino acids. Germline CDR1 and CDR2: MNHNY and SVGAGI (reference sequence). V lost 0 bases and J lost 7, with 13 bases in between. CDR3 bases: TGTGCCAGCAGTTACTCGATAGGCTCTCGGGAGCAGTACTTC. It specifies CASSYSIGSREQYF.

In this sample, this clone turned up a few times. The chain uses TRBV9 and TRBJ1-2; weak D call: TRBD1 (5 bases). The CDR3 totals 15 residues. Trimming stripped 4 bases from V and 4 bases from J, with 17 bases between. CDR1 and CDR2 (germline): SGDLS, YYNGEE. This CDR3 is CASSSTRGSGYGYTF. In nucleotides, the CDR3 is TGTGCCAGCAGCAGTACGCGGGGGTCCGGCTATGGCTACACCTTC.

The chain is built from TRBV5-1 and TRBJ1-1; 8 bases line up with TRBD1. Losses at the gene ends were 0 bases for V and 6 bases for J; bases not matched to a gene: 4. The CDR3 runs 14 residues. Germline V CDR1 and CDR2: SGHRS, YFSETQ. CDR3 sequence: CASSLAQGAAEAFF. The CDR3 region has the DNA TGCGCCAGCAGCTTGGCCCAGGGGGCGGCTGAAGCTTTCTTT.

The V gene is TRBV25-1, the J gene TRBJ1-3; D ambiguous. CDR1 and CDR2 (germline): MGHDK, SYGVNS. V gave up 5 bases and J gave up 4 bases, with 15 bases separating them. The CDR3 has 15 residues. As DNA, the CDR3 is TGTGCCAGCAGTTCGATCTCGGGGTCCGGAAACACCATATATTTT. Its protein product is CASSSISGSGNTIYF.

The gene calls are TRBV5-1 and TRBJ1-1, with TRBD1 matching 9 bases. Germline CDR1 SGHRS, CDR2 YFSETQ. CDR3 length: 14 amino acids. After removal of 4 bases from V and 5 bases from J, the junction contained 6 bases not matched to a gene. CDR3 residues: CASSNTGGRTEAFF. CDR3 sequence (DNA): TGCGCCAGCAGCAACACAGGGGGCAGGACTGAAGCTTTCTTT.

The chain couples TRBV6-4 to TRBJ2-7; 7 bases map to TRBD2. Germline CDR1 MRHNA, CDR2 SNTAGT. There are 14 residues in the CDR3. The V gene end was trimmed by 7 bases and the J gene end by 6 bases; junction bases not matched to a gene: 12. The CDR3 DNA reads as TGTGCCAGCACCTCCAAGCGGGACCTTAGCGAGCAGTACTTC. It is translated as CASTSKRDLSEQYF.